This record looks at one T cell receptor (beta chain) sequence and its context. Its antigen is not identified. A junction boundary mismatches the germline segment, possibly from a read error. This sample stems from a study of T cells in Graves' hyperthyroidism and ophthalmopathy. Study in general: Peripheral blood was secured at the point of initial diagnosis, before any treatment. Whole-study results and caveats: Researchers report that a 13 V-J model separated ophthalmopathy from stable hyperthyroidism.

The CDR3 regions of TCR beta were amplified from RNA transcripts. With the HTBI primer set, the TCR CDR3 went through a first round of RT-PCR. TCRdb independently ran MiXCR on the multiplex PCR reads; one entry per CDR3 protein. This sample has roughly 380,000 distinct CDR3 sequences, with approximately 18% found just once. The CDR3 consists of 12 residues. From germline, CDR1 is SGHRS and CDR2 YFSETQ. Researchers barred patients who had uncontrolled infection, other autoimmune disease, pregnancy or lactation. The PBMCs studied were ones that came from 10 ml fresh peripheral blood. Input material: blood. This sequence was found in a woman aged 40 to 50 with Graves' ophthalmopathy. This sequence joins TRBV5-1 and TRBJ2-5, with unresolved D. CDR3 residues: CANSLYQETQYF. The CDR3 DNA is TGCGCCAACAGCTTGTATCAAGAGACCCAGTACTTC. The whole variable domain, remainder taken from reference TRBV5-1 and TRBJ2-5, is KAGVTQTPRYLIKTRGQQVTLSCSPISGHRSVSWYQQTPGQGLQFLFEYFSETQRNKGNFPGRFSGRQFSNSRSEMNVSTLELGDSALYLCANSLYQETQYFGPGTRLLVL.